This T cell receptor beta chain was found in a study of blood T cells in healthy people across ages. Study results and caveats: Older age coincided with a roughly linear decline in TCR beta diversity per million T cells.

This clonotype was found many times. Its antigen remains unidentified. A second PCR of about 6 to 11 cycles used a sample-barcoded 5' primer and a J-beta primer mix. TCRdb called the 5' RACE reads again in MiXCR, with one record for every CDR3 protein. The table lists hundreds of thousands of distinct CDR3 sequences, 45% to 50% of them singletons. Germline V gives CDR1 SGHTA, CDR2 FQGNSA. Trimming removed 5 bases at V and 4 bases at J, with 23 bases between. The CDR3 loop spans 17 amino acids. The TCR originated in a woman aged 60-75 years in good health. Sequencing was performed on blood. The chain links TRBV7-2 to TRBJ2-5; a weak D match, TRBD2 (5 bases). The CDR3 region is CASSPESGVLQLETQYF. CDR3 bases: TGTGCCAGCAGCCCCGAGTCCGGGGTTCTACAACTAGAGACCCAGTACTTC.